A single sample gave rise to the 11 T cell receptor beta chains below, sequenced in a study of blood T cell repertoires in COVID-19. Clones were read by immunoSEQ multiplex PCR, and TCRdb kept only the in-frame ones, dropping some. This table holds 400,000 to 500,000 clones, around 86% found once. The sequenced sample consisted of peripheral blood. The source of these receptors is a woman in her thirties with active or convalescent COVID-19.

The chain couples TRBV28 to TRBJ1-2; D might be TRBD1 (5 bases). The V gene lost 3 bases and the J gene lost 4 bases, with 18 bases spanning the gap. In germline, CDR1 is MDHEN, CDR2 SYDVKM. The CDR3 contains 16 residues. The CDR3 sequence is CASSFPAGQGGYGYTF. In DNA form, the CDR3 reads TGTGCCAGCAGTTTTCCCGCTGGGCAGGGAGGCTATGGCTACACCTTC.

The V call is TRBV12-3 or TRBV12-4, the J call TRBJ1-2; TRBD1 agrees at 7 bases. Germline trimming cut 6 bases from V and 5 bases from J; bases unmatched to any gene: 6. The CDR3 totals 13 residues. As DNA, the CDR3 is TGTGCCAGCAGCCCGGACAGGTTTTATGGCTACACCTTC. It yields the protein CASSPDRFYGYTF.

The chain combines TRBV7-2 with TRBJ2-1, with D possibly being TRBD2 (6 bases). Germline CDR1 reads SGHTA; CDR2 reads FQGNSA. The CDR3 extends over 13 amino acids. The V end lost 5 bases, the J end lost 4 bases, and 9 bases lay between the germline ends. The CDR3 DNA sequence: TGTGCCAGCAGCCCCGGAGGGTACAATGAGCAGTTCTTC. Its protein product is CASSPGGYNEQFF.

This clone was seen once. J is TRBJ1-5 and V is TRBV29-1; no clear D gene. Germline CDR1 is SQVTM and CDR2 is ANQGSEA. Trimming cost V 6 bases and J 6 bases, with 21 bases left between them. There are 15 residues in the CDR3. DNA for the CDR3: TGCAGCGTCCTCTGGGTGGGCAGTCCCCCTCAGCCCCAGCATTTT. Translated: CSVLWVGSPPQPQHF.

J is TRBJ1-5 and V is TRBV10-1, with D possibly being TRBD1 (6 bases). Germline CDR1 WNHNN, CDR2 SYGVQD (reference sequence). The CDR3 has 18 amino acids. The V and J ends lost 0 bases and 3 bases respectively, with 18 bases between them. CDR3 protein: CASSESPSTGNTNQPQHF. DNA for the CDR3: TGCGCCAGCAGTGAGTCCCCCTCGACAGGCAATACCAATCAGCCCCAGCATTTT.

The rearrangement links TRBV11-2 to TRBJ1-6; 8 bases fit TRBD1. This CDR3 is 14 amino acids long. Germline values: CDR1 SGHAT, CDR2 FQNNGV. With 6 bases clipped from V and 8 bases from J, the junction kept 6 bases outside the gene matches. The CDR3 DNA sequence: TGTGCCAGCAGTTTGGACAGGGCCGATTCACCCCTCCACTTT. Its translation: CASSLDRADSPLHF.

CDR3 residues: CASSFRTGTTDTQYF. The CDR3 DNA sequence: TGCGCCAGCAGCTTTCGGACAGGCACCACAGATACGCAGTATTTT. V and J are TRBV4-1 and TRBJ2-3; 7 nucleotides agree with TRBD1. The CDR3 sequence is 15 residues long. J lost 2 bases, V lost 5 bases, and 7 bases had no gene match. Per the germline V gene, CDR1 is MGHRA and CDR2 is YSYEKL.

The chain links TRBV6-5 to TRBJ1-4; D may be TRBD1 (5 bases). Germline CDR1 and CDR2: MNHEY and SVGAGI. Deletions cut 6 bases from V and 7 bases from J, with 12 bases between. This CDR3 spans 13 amino acids. The CDR3, as DNA: TGTGCCAGCAGCCTGGCGGGGGGTGAAAAACTGTTTTTT. Its protein product is CASSLAGGEKLFF.

The chain combines TRBV27 with TRBJ1-6; 9 nucleotides agree with TRBD1. V was clipped by 5 bases and J by 6 bases; unmatched bases: 11. From germline, CDR1 is MNHEY and CDR2 SMNVEV (reference sequence). This CDR3 has 17 amino acids. CDR3 sequence: CASSTHRGLTPNSPLHF. The CDR3 nucleotides read TGTGCCAGCAGTACCCACAGGGGGCTTACCCCTAATTCACCCCTCCACTTT.

With respect to this clone: One end of the junction does not line up with germline, which may come from a read error. V and J are TRBV6-1 and TRBJ2-1; D is possibly TRBD1 (5 bases). This CDR3 region has 15 residues. Germline CDR1 and CDR2: MNHNS and SASEGT. CDR3 nucleotides: TGTGCCAGCAGGGAAGACAGTAGCTCCTACAATGAGCAGTTCTTC. Translated: CASREDSSSYNEQFF.

V usage is TRBV18 and J usage is TRBJ2-7; tentatively, D is TRBD2 (5 bases). V lost 8 bases and J 2 bases, leaving 13 bases between the germline ends. This CDR3 has 13 amino acids. Germline CDR1 KGHSH, CDR2 LQKENI. CDR3 sequence (DNA): TGTGCCAGCGCAGTGGACGGGACCTACGAGCAGTACTTC. It yields the protein CASAVDGTYEQYF. Full variable domain (missing parts from reference TRBV18 and TRBJ2-7): NAGVMQNPRHLVRRRGQEARLRCSPMKGHSHVYWYRQLPEEGLKFMVYLQKENIIDESGMPKERFSAEFPKEGPSILRIQQVVRGDSAAYFCASAVDGTYEQYFGPGTRLTVT.